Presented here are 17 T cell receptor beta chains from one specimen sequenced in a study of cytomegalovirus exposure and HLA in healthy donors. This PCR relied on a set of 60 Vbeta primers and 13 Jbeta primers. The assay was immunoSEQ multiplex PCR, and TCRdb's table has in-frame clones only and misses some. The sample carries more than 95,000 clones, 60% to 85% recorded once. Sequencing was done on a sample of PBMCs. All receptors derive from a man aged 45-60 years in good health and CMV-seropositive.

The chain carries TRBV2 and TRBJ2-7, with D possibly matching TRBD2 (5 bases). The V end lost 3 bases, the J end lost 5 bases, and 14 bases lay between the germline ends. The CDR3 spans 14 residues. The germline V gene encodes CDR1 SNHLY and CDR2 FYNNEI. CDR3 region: CASSEAGITNEQYF. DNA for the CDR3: TGTGCCAGCAGTGAGGCCGGGATAACCAACGAGCAGTACTTC.

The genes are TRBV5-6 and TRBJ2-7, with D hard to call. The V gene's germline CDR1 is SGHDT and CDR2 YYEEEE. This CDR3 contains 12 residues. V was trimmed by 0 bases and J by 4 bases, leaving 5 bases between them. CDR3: CASSLGQYEQYF. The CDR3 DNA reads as TGTGCCAGCAGCTTGGGGCAGTACGAGCAGTACTTC.

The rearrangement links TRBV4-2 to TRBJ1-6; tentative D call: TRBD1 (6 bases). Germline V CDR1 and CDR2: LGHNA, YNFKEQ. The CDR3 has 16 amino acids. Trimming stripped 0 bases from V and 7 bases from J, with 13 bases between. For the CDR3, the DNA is TGTGCCAGCAGCCAAGAACCGGACAGAGAAAATTCACCCCTCCACTTT. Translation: CASSQEPDRENSPLHF.

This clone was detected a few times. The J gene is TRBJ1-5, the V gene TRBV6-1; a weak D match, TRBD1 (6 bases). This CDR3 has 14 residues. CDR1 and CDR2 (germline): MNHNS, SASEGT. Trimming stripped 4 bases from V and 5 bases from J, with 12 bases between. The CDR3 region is CASSVRTADQPQHF. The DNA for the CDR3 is TGTGCCAGCAGTGTTAGGACAGCAGATCAGCCCCAGCATTTT.

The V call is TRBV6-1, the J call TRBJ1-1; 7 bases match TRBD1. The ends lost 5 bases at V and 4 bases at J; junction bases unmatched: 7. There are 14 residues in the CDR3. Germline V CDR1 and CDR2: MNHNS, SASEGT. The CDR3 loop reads CASSPGQVGTEAFF. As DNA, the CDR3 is TGTGCCAGCAGTCCCGGACAGGTGGGCACTGAAGCTTTCTTT.

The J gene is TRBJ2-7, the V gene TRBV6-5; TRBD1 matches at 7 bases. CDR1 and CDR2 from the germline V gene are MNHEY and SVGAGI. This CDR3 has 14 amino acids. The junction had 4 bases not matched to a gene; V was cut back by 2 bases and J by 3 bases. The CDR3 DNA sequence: TGTGCCAGCAGTTACGCCCGACAGGGCTACGAGCAGTACTTC. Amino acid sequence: CASSYARQGYEQYF.

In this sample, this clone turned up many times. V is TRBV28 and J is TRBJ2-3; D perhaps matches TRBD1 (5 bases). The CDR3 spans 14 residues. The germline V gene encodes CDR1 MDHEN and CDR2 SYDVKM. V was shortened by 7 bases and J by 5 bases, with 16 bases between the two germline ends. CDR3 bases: TGTGCCAGCACCGGTAGGGGTCAGGGAGATACGCAGTATTTT. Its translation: CASTGRGQGDTQYF.

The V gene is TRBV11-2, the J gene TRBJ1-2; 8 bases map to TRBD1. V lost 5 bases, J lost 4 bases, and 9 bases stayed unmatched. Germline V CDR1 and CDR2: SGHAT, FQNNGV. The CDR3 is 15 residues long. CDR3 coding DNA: TGTGCCAGCAGCCGGGACAGGAATCAAGTCTATGGCTACACCTTC. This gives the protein CASSRDRNQVYGYTF. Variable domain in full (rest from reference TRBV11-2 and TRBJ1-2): EAGVAQSPRYKIIEKRQSVAFWCNPISGHATLYWYQQILGQGPKLLIQFQNNGVVDDSQLPKDRFSAERLKGVDSTLKIQPAKLEDSAVYLCASSRDRNQVYGYTFGSGTRLTVV.

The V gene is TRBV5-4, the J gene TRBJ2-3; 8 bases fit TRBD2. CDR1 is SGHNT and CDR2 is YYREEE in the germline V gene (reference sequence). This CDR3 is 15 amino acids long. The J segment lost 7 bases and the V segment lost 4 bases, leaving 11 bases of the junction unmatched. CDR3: CASSPASGRDNTQYF. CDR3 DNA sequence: TGTGCCAGCAGCCCCGCGAGCGGGAGAGATAATACGCAGTATTTT.

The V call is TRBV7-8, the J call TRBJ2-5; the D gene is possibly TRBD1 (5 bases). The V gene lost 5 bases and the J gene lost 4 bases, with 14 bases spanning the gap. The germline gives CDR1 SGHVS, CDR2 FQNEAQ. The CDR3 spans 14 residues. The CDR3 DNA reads TGTGCCAGCAGCCTCCGACCCGACAGAGAGACCCAGTACTTC. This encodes CASSLRPDRETQYF.

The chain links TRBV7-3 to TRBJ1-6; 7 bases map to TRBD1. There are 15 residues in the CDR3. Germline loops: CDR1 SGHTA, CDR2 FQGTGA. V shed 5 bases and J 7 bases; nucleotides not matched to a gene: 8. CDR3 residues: CASSRDGTANSPLHF. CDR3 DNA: TGTGCCAGCAGCCGCGACGGGACAGCGAATTCACCCCTCCACTTT. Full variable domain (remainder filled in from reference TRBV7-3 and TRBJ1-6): GAGVSQTPSNKVTEKGKYVELRCDPISGHTALYWYRQSLGQGPEFLIYFQGTGAADDSGLPNDRFFAVRPEGSVSTLKIQRTERGDSAVYLCASSRDGTANSPLHFGNGTRLTVT.

The CDR3 DNA reads as TGTGCCAGCAGACTAACAGGGGCCCTACACCGGGGCACTGAAGCTTTCTTT. This encodes CASRLTGALHRGTEAFF. This sequence joins TRBV7-9 and TRBJ1-1, with 7 bases aligning to TRBD1. CDR1 is SEHNR, CDR2 FQNEAQ, per germline (reference sequence). This CDR3 comprises 17 residues. Germline trimming cut 6 bases from V and 4 bases from J; bases unmatched to any gene: 17.

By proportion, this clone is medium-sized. CDR3 region: CASSRGRLNEKLFF. The CDR3 DNA reads as TGTGCCAGCAGCCGGGGGAGACTTAATGAAAAACTGTTTTTT. The chain joins TRBV13 to TRBJ1-4, with D possibly TRBD1 on 5 matching bases. This CDR3 spans 14 amino acids. Trimming cost V 5 bases and J 4 bases, with 11 bases left between them. Per germline, CDR1 PRHDT and CDR2 FYEKMQ (reference sequence).

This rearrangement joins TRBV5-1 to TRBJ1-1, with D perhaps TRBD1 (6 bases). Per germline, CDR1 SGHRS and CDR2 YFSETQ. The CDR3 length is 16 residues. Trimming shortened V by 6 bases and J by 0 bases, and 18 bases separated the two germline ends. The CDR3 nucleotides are TGCGCCAGCACACCAGGGGAAGGACAGCTGAACACTGAAGCTTTCTTT. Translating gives CASTPGEGQLNTEAFF.

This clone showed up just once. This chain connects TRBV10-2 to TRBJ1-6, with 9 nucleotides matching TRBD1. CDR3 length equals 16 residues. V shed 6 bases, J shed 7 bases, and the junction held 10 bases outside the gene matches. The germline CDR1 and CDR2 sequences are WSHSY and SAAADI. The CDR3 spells CASSPSGQGGNSPLHF. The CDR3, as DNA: TGCGCCAGCAGCCCCTCGGGACAGGGTGGGAATTCACCCCTCCACTTT.

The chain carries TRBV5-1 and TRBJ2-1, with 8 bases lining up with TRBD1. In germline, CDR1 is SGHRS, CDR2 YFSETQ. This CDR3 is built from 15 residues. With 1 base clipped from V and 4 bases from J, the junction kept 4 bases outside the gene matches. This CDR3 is CASSLRQGAYNEQFF. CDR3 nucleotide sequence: TGCGCCAGCAGCTTGAGGCAGGGGGCTTACAATGAGCAGTTCTTC.

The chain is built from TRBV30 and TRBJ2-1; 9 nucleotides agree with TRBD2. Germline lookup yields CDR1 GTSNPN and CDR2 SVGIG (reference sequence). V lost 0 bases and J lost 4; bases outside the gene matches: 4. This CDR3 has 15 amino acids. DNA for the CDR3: TGTGCCTGGAGTGTGGCGGGAGGGACGTACAATGAGCAGTTCTTC. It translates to CAWSVAGGTYNEQFF.